This T cell receptor beta chain derives from a study of blood T cell repertoires in COVID-19. Sequenced by immunoSEQ multiplex PCR; TCRdb stores in-frame clones only, minus some. The data contain 200,000 to 250,000 clones, 85% to 90% of them seen just once; the ten biggest clones take up 5.5% to 8%. Per the germline V gene, CDR1 is LGHNA and CDR2 is YSLEER. V shed 0 bases and J shed 4 bases, with 19 bases lying between them. The CDR3 extends over 17 amino acids. V and J are TRBV4-3 and TRBJ2-7, with a possible D match to TRBD1 (6 bases). The receptor's source is a man between 60 and 75 years old with acute or convalescent COVID-19. Sequencing used peripheral blood. CDR3 nucleotides: TGCGCCAGCAGCCAAGATTCGAGGGCAGGGGCCGATTACGAGCAGTACTTC. It encodes CASSQDSRAGADYEQYF.